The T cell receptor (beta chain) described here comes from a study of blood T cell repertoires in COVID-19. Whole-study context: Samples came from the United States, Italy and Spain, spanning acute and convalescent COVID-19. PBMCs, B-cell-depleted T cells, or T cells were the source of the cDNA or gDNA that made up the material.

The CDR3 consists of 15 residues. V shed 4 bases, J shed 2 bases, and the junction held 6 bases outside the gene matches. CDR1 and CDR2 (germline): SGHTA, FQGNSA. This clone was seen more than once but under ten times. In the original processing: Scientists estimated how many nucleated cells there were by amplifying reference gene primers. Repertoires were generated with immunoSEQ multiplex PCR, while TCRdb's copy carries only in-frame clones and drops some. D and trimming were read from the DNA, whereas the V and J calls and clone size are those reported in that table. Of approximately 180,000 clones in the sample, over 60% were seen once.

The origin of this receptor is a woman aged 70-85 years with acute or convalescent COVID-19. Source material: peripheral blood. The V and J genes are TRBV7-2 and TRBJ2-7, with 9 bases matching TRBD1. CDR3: CASSSAGTGPYEQYF. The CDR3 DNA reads TGTGCCAGCAGCTCAGCCGGGACAGGGCCCTACGAGCAGTACTTC.